The clone carrying this T cell receptor beta chain occurred a few times. V dropped 3 bases and J dropped 4; count of bases not matched to a gene: 9. There are 16 residues in the CDR3. Germline lookup yields CDR1 SGHRS and CDR2 YFSETQ. This entry belongs to a study of response to subunit inactivated influenza vaccine. TCRdb re-analysed the RT-PCR reads in MiXCR, keeping a single row per CDR3 protein. The sample contains over 400,000 distinct CDR3 sequences, approximately 9.9% of which appear only once. The TCR comes from a man aged 50-59 years who received an inactivated influenza vaccine. The chain combines TRBV5-1 with TRBJ1-3; 8 positions agree with TRBD1. This material consisted of PBMCs from blood, taken more than 35 days after vaccination. CDR3 region: CASSSQPTGDGNTIYF. The DNA of the CDR3 is TGCGCCAGCAGCTCGCAACCGACAGGGGACGGAAACACCATATATTTT.